These 9 T cell receptor beta chains share one sample of origin, sequenced in a study of cytomegalovirus exposure and HLA in healthy donors. TCRdb keeps only in-frame clones here, not all; method: immunoSEQ multiplex PCR. Seen here are roughly 180,000 clones, more than 80% observed once, and the top ten hold less than 9%. The sample consisted of PBMCs. These TCRs come from a man in his late teens or twenties in good health and CMV-seropositive.

This clone was counted only a few times. The genes are TRBV4-3 and TRBJ2-3; 13 positions agree with TRBD2. V shed 1 base, J shed 6 bases, and the junction held 7 bases outside the gene matches. CDR3 length equals 17 residues. Germline CDR1 reads LGHNA; CDR2 reads YSLEER. The CDR3 sequence is CASSQAALAGGRDTQYF. The CDR3 DNA reads as TGCGCCAGCAGCCAAGCTGCACTAGCGGGAGGGAGGGATACGCAGTATTTT.

The chain has TRBV9 and TRBJ2-1, with a weak D call TRBD2 (6 bases). From germline, CDR1 is SGDLS and CDR2 YYNGEE. Between the trimmed V and J ends, which lost 0 bases and 4 bases, there was a span of 17 bases. The CDR3 totals 17 residues. The CDR3 region has the DNA TGTGCCAGCAGCGTAGTGGGCGGAGGAGGGATTTACAATGAGCAGTTCTTC. Translating it yields CASSVVGGGGIYNEQFF.

The chain uses TRBV9 and TRBJ2-7; D may be TRBD2 (5 bases). This CDR3 is built from 14 residues. V lost 0 bases and J lost 2, with 9 bases in between. CDR1 and CDR2 (germline): SGDLS, YYNGEE. CDR3 sequence reads: CASSVATGTYEQYF. Written as DNA, the CDR3 is TGTGCCAGCAGCGTAGCCACGGGAACCTACGAGCAGTACTTC.

This chain connects TRBV15 to TRBJ1-5, with 7 bases fitting TRBD1. In germline, CDR1 is LNHNV, CDR2 YYDKDF (reference sequence). CDR3 length: 15 amino acids. Losses at the gene ends were 0 bases for V and 10 bases for J; bases not matched to a gene: 9. CDR3 in DNA: TGTGCCACCAGCAGAGATAGGAGGGGGCTGATCCCCCAGCATTTT. It specifies CATSRDRRGLIPQHF.

The CDR3 sequence: CASTSGYNEQFF. The CDR3 region has the DNA TGTGCCAGTACTAGCGGCTACAATGAGCAGTTCTTC. The chain combines TRBV27 with TRBJ2-1; 8 bases map to TRBD2. From germline, CDR1 is MNHEY and CDR2 SMNVEV (reference sequence). V was clipped by 9 bases and J by 3 bases; unmatched bases: 1. The CDR3 consists of 12 residues.

This clone showed up just once. This chain links TRBV28 with TRBJ1-5; D is ambiguous. Germline-derived CDR1 and CDR2 are MDHEN and SYDVKM. The CDR3 is made up of 17 amino acids. Trimming left V 6 bases short and J 2 bases short, with 20 bases between. As DNA, the CDR3 is TGTGCCAGCAGACATGGCGGGAGGAGCGGCGGCAATCAGCCCCAGCATTTT. Its translation: CASRHGGRSGGNQPQHF.

This sequence joins TRBV15 and TRBJ2-1; possible D gene TRBD2, 6 bases. Trimming took 4 bases from V and 0 from J, leaving 16 bases between them. The V gene's germline CDR1 is LNHNV and CDR2 YYDKDF (reference sequence). The CDR3 runs 17 residues. The chain's CDR3 is CATSTRPGLSSYNEQFF. DNA for the CDR3: TGTGCCACCAGCACCAGACCGGGACTGAGCTCCTACAATGAGCAGTTCTTC.

The chain carries TRBV6-5 and TRBJ1-2; D is possibly TRBD1 (5 bases). The CDR3 sequence is 14 residues long. V lost 5 bases and J lost 6, with 16 bases in between. CDR1 and CDR2 (germline): MNHEY, SVGAGI. The CDR3 spells CASSTGGAADGYTF. DNA for the CDR3: TGTGCCAGCAGTACGGGGGGAGCGGCTGATGGCTACACCTTC.

The V gene is TRBV4-2, the J gene TRBJ2-2, with D possibly being TRBD1 (6 bases). V was trimmed by 4 bases and J by 0 bases, leaving 12 bases between them. Germline V gene lookup returns CDR1 LGHNA and CDR2 YNFKEQ. The CDR3 length is 16 residues. DNA for the CDR3: TGTGCCAGCAGCCGTCGGCAGGGGCCGAACACCGGGGAGCTGTTTTTT. This sequence encodes CASSRRQGPNTGELFF.